This T cell receptor (beta chain) is from a study of T cell repertoires in cytomegalovirus infection. MiXCR was run by TCRdb on the reads, yielding one entry per CDR3 protein. Counted here are about 570,000 distinct CDR3 sequences, almost 40% occurring once; the ten biggest clones make up 48%. Worth noting for this clonotype: Antigen: not known.

The CDR3 length is 12 residues. Germline CDR1 and CDR2: SGHTA and FQGNSA. Trimming removed 5 bases at V and 8 bases at J, with 11 bases between. The origin of this receptor is a human donor in good health (CMV status not recorded). Some clones in this sample may be carry-over from other donors' samples. The rearrangement uses TRBV7-2 and TRBJ2-3, with D perhaps TRBD2 (5 bases). Sequenced here: cultured PBMCs, sampled from culture after CMV antigen stimulation. CDR3 sequence: CASSPFRGTQYF. The DNA of the CDR3 is TGTGCCAGCAGCCCGTTTCGGGGTACGCAGTATTTT.